This entry concerns a single T cell receptor beta chain. In the same sample, other DNA sequences code for this CDR3. The data belong to a study of blood T cell repertoires in COVID-19. Across the whole study: The samples span acute and convalescent COVID-19 from the United States, Italy and Spain. Sources were T cells, B-cell-depleted T cells, or PBMCs; the material itself was cDNA or gDNA.

In the authors' methods: Reference gene primer amplification gave nucleated cell count estimates. Data came from immunoSEQ multiplex PCR; TCRdb stores just in-frame clones and leaves some out. That table gives V, J and clone size, and the DNA gave D and trimming. Of roughly 180,000 clones in the sample, 65% to 85% were seen once. This receptor was taken from a woman between 25 and 40 years old with acute or convalescent COVID-19. Sequencing was done on a sample of peripheral blood.

CDR3 protein: CASSQQENYGYTF. CDR3 DNA sequence: TGTGCCAGCAGTCAACAGGAAAACTATGGCTACACCTTC. This chain joins TRBV12-3 or TRBV12-4 and TRBJ1-2, with a possible D match to TRBD1 (5 bases). The CDR3 is 13 residues long. Trimming shortened V by 5 bases and J by 2 bases, and 9 bases separated the two germline ends.